A selection of T cell receptor beta chains follows, all from one sample in a study of cytomegalovirus exposure and HLA in healthy donors. Method: immunoSEQ multiplex PCR; TCRdb's copy keeps in-frame clones and lacks some. Of about 98,000 clones in the sample, 55% to 75% were seen once. Specimen: PBMCs. Source of these receptors: a middle-aged man in good health and CMV-seronegative. CDR3s include the opening cysteine and the closing phenylalanine or tryptophan. D genes are given only for firm matches. A row's size may be missing; if present it is once, few, many or a size class.

J gene	clone size	CDR3 length	D gene	V gene	CDR3 DNA	CDR3 protein
TRBJ2-5	once	16	TRBD2	TRBV9	TGTGCCAGCAGTCCGGGGGGACTAGCGGGGGGGGAGACCCAGTACTTC	CASSPGGLAGGETQYF
TRBJ1-5	NA	15	NA	TRBV6-1	TGTGCCAGCAGCGAGTACCTGACAGGTTATCAGCCCCAGCATTTT	CASSEYLTGYQPQHF
TRBJ2-7	NA	15	TRBD1	TRBV6-5	TGTGCCAGCAGGACTCTACCGGGACAGTCCTACGAGCAGTACTTC	CASRTLPGQSYEQYF
TRBJ1-1	once	13	NA	TRBV28	TGTGCCACCTCAGATAATGGGAACACTGAAGCTTTCTTT	CATSDNGNTEAFF
TRBJ1-2	once	14	NA	TRBV9	TGTGCCAGCAGCCCGACTGGTGGCTTTTATGGCTACACCTTC	CASSPTGGFYGYTF
TRBJ1-5	NA	15	NA	TRBV28	TGTGCCAGCAGTTTCCACAGGTCGGGGGGACAGCCCCAGCATTTT	CASSFHRSGGQPQHF
TRBJ1-1	NA	11	NA	TRBV6-5	TGTGCCAGCAGCAACAGGGCGCGAGCTTTCTTT	CASSNRARAFF
TRBJ2-3	NA	16	TRBD2	TRBV19	TGTGCCAGTAGTCCGCGGCTAGCGGGATACACAGATACGCAGTATTTT	CASSPRLAGYTDTQYF
TRBJ1-1	NA	14	NA	TRBV19	TGTGCCAGTAGTATAGGGGAGGAGAACACTGAAGCTTTCTTT	CASSIGEENTEAFF
TRBJ1-1	NA	12	NA	TRBV7-9	TGTTCCAGCAGCGTCACTAACACTGAAGCTTTCTTT	CSSSVTNTEAFF
TRBJ2-7	few	14	TRBD1	TRBV7-2	TGTGCCAGCAGCTTCGACAGGGGGTCCTACGAGCAGTACTTC	CASSFDRGSYEQYF
TRBJ2-3	NA	16	TRBD2	TRBV5-1	TGCGCCAGCAGCTCGGGACTAGCGGAAACGGCAGATACGCAGTATTTT	CASSSGLAETADTQYF
TRBJ2-7	NA	13	NA	TRBV9	TGTGCCAGCAGCGTAGGGCTCTCCTACGAGCAGTACTTC	CASSVGLSYEQYF
TRBJ2-3	NA	12	NA	TRBV7-9	TGTGCCAGCAGTTCAGACAGAGATACGCAGTATTTT	CASSSDRDTQYF
TRBJ1-6	NA	14	NA	TRBV5-4	TGTGCCAGCACTACCGCGGGACTGAATTCACCCCTCCACTTT	CASTTAGLNSPLHF
TRBJ1-5	NA	16	TRBD1	TRBV7-9	TGTGCCAGCAGCTTAGGGACAGGGCGTATCGACCAGCCCCAGCATTTT	CASSLGTGRIDQPQHF
TRBJ2-1	once	15	TRBD1	TRBV5-1	TGCGCCAGCAGCTTGGGGGACAGGGGCGCGAATGAGCAGTTCTTC	CASSLGDRGANEQFF
TRBJ1-1	NA	14	NA	TRBV10-3	TGTGCCATCAGTGGACAGGTAGGGAACACTGAAGCTTTCTTT	CAISGQVGNTEAFF
TRBJ2-2	few	13	NA	TRBV6-5	TGTGCCAGCAGTTATACAGGGATCGGGGAGCTGTTTTTT	CASSYTGIGELFF
TRBJ2-1	NA	15	NA	TRBV28	TGTGCCAGCAGTTTCAGAGCGGGCTTTGACAATGAGCAGTTCTTC	CASSFRAGFDNEQFF
TRBJ2-7	NA	12	NA	TRBV27	TGTGCCAGCAGTTTATTGGGCTACGAGCAGTACTTC	CASSLLGYEQYF
TRBJ1-4	NA	14	NA	TRBV28	TGTGCCAGCAGTCCATCAGGGGAATGGGAAAAACTGTTTTTT	CASSPSGEWEKLFF
TRBJ2-1	NA	16	TRBD1	TRBV7-2	TGTGCCAGCAGCCCGCGGACAGGGGGGACCTACAATGAGCAGTTCTTC	CASSPRTGGTYNEQFF
TRBJ1-5	NA	16	TRBD1	TRBV9	TGTGCCAGCAGCCCGTCGACAGGGGATCATGTGCAGCCCCAGCATTTT	CASSPSTGDHVQPQHF
TRBJ2-5	NA	15	TRBD2	TRBV5-5	TGTGCCAGCAGTAGCGGGACTAGCGTTCTGGAGACCCAGTACTTC	CASSSGTSVLETQYF
TRBJ2-7	NA	14	NA	TRBV2	TGTGCCAGCAGTGATGCGGACTCTCACTACGAGCAGTACTTC	CASSDADSHYEQYF
TRBJ1-2	once	11	NA	TRBV30	TGTGCCTGGAGTTCTCTCTATGGCTACACCTTC	CAWSSLYGYTF
TRBJ2-7	NA	17	TRBD2	TRBV9	TGTGCCAGCAGCGTTCAACCCACCGGAGCGGGAGCCTACGAGCAGTACTTC	CASSVQPTGAGAYEQYF
TRBJ1-1	NA	13	TRBD1	TRBV5-1	TGCGCCAGCAGTTGGGGACAGTTGACTGAAGCTTTCTTT	CASSWGQLTEAFF
TRBJ1-1	NA	14	NA	TRBV6-1	TGTGCCAGCAGGAAACAGGGAATGAACACTGAAGCTTTCTTT	CASRKQGMNTEAFF
TRBJ1-1	NA	14	TRBD1	TRBV5-4	TGTGCCAGCAGCCCGGGACAGGGGGACACTGAAGCTTTCTTT	CASSPGQGDTEAFF
TRBJ2-7	NA	13	NA	TRBV19	TGTGCCAGTAGTTTGCAGAACTCCTACGAGCAGTACTTC	CASSLQNSYEQYF